Each of the 32 T cell receptor beta chains below was sequenced from the same sample in a study of blood T cells in healthy people across ages. Combining a sample-barcoded 5' primer with a J-beta primer mix, a second PCR ran for roughly 7 to 12 cycles. TCRdb ran MiXCR on the 5' RACE reads and lists one entry per CDR3 protein. The sample lists approximately 1.5 million distinct CDR3 sequences, roughly 43% occurring once. The sequenced material came from blood. The receptors stem from a woman under 30 in good health.

J is TRBJ1-6 and V is TRBV28; no clear D gene. V gave up 7 bases and J gave up 5 bases, with 15 bases separating them. The length of the CDR3 is 15 residues. Germline CDR1 MDHEN, CDR2 SYDVKM. The CDR3 region is CASTPLDGNNSPLHF. Written as DNA, the CDR3 is TGTGCCAGCACCCCCCTGGACGGGAATAATTCACCCCTCCACTTT.

This clonotype has a handful of counts. CDR3 residues: CASSPRRARRDNEQFF. Written as DNA, the CDR3 is TGTGCCAGCAGCCCACGCCGGGCCAGAAGGGACAATGAGCAGTTCTTC. V and J are TRBV7-9 and TRBJ2-1; D not resolved. Germline V CDR1 and CDR2: SEHNR, FQNEAQ (reference sequence). The CDR3 spans 16 residues. Trimming cost V 5 bases and J 5 bases, with 19 bases left between them.

The chain uses TRBV5-1 and TRBJ2-2, with TRBD1 identical over 10 bases. The CDR3 is 17 residues long. Germline V CDR1 and CDR2: SGHRS, YFSETQ. V was pared by 3 bases and J by 6 bases, with 11 bases of the junction left unmatched. DNA for the CDR3: TGCGCCAGCAGCTCCCACACCGGGACAGGGGTTGCCGGGGAGCTGTTTTTT. Encoded protein: CASSSHTGTGVAGELFF.

The genes are TRBV19 and TRBJ2-7, with a possible D match to TRBD2 (6 bases). Trimming removed 0 bases from V and 2 bases from J, with 11 bases in between. Germline CDR1 reads LNHDA; CDR2 reads SQIVND (reference sequence). The CDR3 spans 15 residues. For the CDR3, the DNA is TGTGCCAGTAGTATAGACGTTAGCGGAACCTACGAGCAGTACTTC. Its translation: CASSIDVSGTYEQYF.

V usage is TRBV4-1 and J usage is TRBJ2-7; D is undetermined. Germline V gene sequence: CDR1 MGHRA, CDR2 YSYEKL. Trimming cost V 2 bases and J 2 bases, with 10 bases left between them. This CDR3 spans 14 amino acids. The CDR3 reads CASSQQQFPYEQYF. As DNA, the CDR3 is TGCGCCAGCAGCCAACAACAGTTCCCCTACGAGCAGTACTTC.

V and J are TRBV6-5 and TRBJ2-2, with D perhaps TRBD2 (5 bases). CDR1 and CDR2 from the germline V gene are MNHEY and SVGAGI. This CDR3 contains 16 residues. V gave up 2 bases and J gave up 3 bases, with 13 bases separating them. CDR3 residues: CASSYTGWDYTGELFF. The CDR3 nucleotides read TGTGCCAGCAGTTACACGGGGTGGGATTACACCGGGGAGCTGTTTTTT.

This clonotype was detected only a few times. The CDR3 spells CASSLVSGLTYNEQFF. The DNA of the CDR3 is TGTGCCAGCAGCTTAGTTAGCGGGCTTACCTACAATGAGCAGTTCTTC. The chain combines TRBV7-2 with TRBJ2-1, with 7 bases matching TRBD2. This CDR3 is 16 amino acids long. After removal of 1 base from V and 2 bases from J, the junction contained 5 bases not matched to a gene. Looked up from germline, CDR1 is SGHTA and CDR2 is FQGNSA.

The chain carries TRBV6-5 and TRBJ2-3; 8 bases map to TRBD1. Trimming cost V 5 bases and J 5 bases; bases outside gene matches: 9. Germline V gene sequence: CDR1 MNHEY, CDR2 SVGAGI. The CDR3 has 15 residues. CDR3 loop: CASSPGQGWGDTQYF. The CDR3 coding sequence is TGTGCCAGCAGTCCCGGACAGGGATGGGGAGATACGCAGTATTTT.

The genes are TRBV6-2 or TRBV6-3 and TRBJ2-5; no reliable D call. The J call is uncertain, as TRBJ2-7 better fits the DNA end. Germline loops: CDR1 MNHEY, CDR2 SVGEGT. This CDR3 comprises 13 residues. CDR3: CASIQTHPGEQYF. In nucleotides, the CDR3 is TGTGCCAGCATACAGACCCACCCGGGCGAGCAGTACTTC.

The gene calls are TRBV5-1 and TRBJ2-1; 8 bases agree with TRBD2. The CDR3 extends over 15 amino acids. Germline CDR1 and CDR2: SGHRS and YFSETQ. With V trimmed by 1 base and J by 3 bases, 3 bases remained unmatched. The CDR3 sequence is CASSLWRGDYNEQFF. CDR3 nucleotides: TGCGCCAGCAGCTTGTGGCGGGGGGACTACAATGAGCAGTTCTTC. Full variable domain (outside the CDR3, taken from reference TRBV5-1 and TRBJ2-1): KAGVTQTPRYLIKTRGQQVTLSCSPISGHRSVSWYQQTPGQGLQFLFEYFSETQRNKGNFPGRFSGRQFSNSRSEMNVSTLELGDSALYLCASSLWRGDYNEQFFGPGTRLTVL.

This clonotype has a handful of counts. As DNA, the CDR3 is TGTGCCAGCAGACTGGACAGGGGTGGCAATCAGCCCCAGCATTTT. Translating it yields CASRLDRGGNQPQHF. The gene calls are TRBV12-3 or TRBV12-4 and TRBJ1-5, with TRBD1 matching over 9 bases. This CDR3 region has 15 residues. Trimming removed 6 bases from V and 2 bases from J; junction bases left unmatched: 5.

This chain uses TRBV20-1 with TRBJ1-1, with D possibly being TRBD1 (6 bases). Germline lookup yields CDR1 DFQATT and CDR2 SNEGSKA (reference sequence). This CDR3 is 18 amino acids long. Trimming took off 2 bases at V and 9 bases at J, with 31 bases between the two ends. The CDR3 loop is CSARPTGTGKLREGKAFF. DNA for the CDR3: TGCAGTGCTAGACCTACAGGTACAGGGAAACTCAGAGAAGGGAAAGCTTTCTTT.

The gene calls are TRBV18 and TRBJ2-1, with TRBD2 matching 9 bases. Unmatched junction bases numbered 15, after V lost 2 bases and J lost 4 bases. This CDR3 has 19 amino acids. Germline CDR1 KGHSH, CDR2 LQKENI. CDR3 sequence reads: CASSPAIEGSGRGYNEQFF. As DNA, the CDR3 is TGTGCCAGCTCACCAGCCATTGAGGGTAGCGGGAGAGGATACAATGAGCAGTTCTTC.

This clonotype has a handful of counts. This chain's CDR3 is CSVWWGSNEQYF. The CDR3 coding sequence is TGCAGCGTGTGGTGGGGGTCCAACGAGCAGTACTTC. The V call is TRBV29-1, the J call TRBJ2-7; D tentatively fits TRBD1 or TRBD2 (5 bases each). V shed 6 bases and J shed 5 bases, with 14 bases lying between them. The CDR3 runs to 12 residues. CDR1 and CDR2 (germline): SQVTM, ANQGSEA.

This clonotype was seen a handful of times. The genes are TRBV29-1 and TRBJ2-7; 7 bases match TRBD2. Germline assignment: CDR1 SQVTM and CDR2 ANQGSEA. This CDR3 region has 12 residues. Trimming removed 5 bases from V and 2 bases from J; junction bases left unmatched: 3. This CDR3 reads CSVWTSAYEQYF. The DNA of the CDR3 is TGCAGCGTTTGGACTAGTGCCTACGAGCAGTACTTC.

The chain recombines TRBV20-1 with TRBJ1-5; 9 nucleotides match TRBD1. The CDR3 consists of 17 residues. Per germline, CDR1 DFQATT and CDR2 SNEGSKA (reference sequence). Trimming cost V 3 bases and J 0 bases; bases outside gene matches: 9. The CDR3 coding sequence is TGCAGTGCTAGTAGGGACAGGGAATCCTATAGCAATCAGCCCCAGCATTTT. Its translation is CSASRDRESYSNQPQHF.

The chain links TRBV30 to TRBJ1-5; unclear D gene. Trimming took 1 base from V and 4 from J, leaving 8 bases between them. The CDR3 runs to 13 residues. The germline V gene encodes CDR1 GTSNPN and CDR2 SVGIG (reference sequence). CDR3 nucleotides: TGTGCCTGGAGTGGAGCCGGGAATCAGCCCCAGCATTTT. Translated, it gives CAWSGAGNQPQHF.

V is TRBV20-1 and J is TRBJ2-4, with 13 bases lining up with TRBD2. The length of the CDR3 is 15 residues. Germline V lookup: CDR1 DFQATT, CDR2 SNEGSKA (reference sequence). V was clipped by 3 bases and J by 10 bases; unmatched bases: 9. CDR3 loop: CSASPGTSGIGIQYF. DNA for the CDR3: TGCAGTGCTAGCCCCGGGACTAGCGGGATCGGAATTCAGTACTTC.

The V call is TRBV5-6, the J call TRBJ1-1; 11 bases are shared with TRBD1. Germline CDR1 SGHDT, CDR2 YYEEEE. The V segment lost 0 bases and the J segment 4 bases; nucleotides outside the gene matches: 2. This CDR3 has 15 residues. The CDR3 reads CASSLVGTGGTEAFF. DNA of the CDR3: TGTGCCAGCAGCTTGGTTGGGACAGGGGGCACTGAAGCTTTCTTT. The complete variable domain, with remaining parts taken from reference TRBV5-6 and TRBJ1-1, reads DAGVTQSPTHLIKTRGQQVTLRCSPKSGHDTVSWYQQALGQGPQFIFQYYEEEERQRGNFPDRFSGHQFPNYSSELNVNALLLGDSALYLCASSLVGTGGTEAFFGQGTRLTVV.

This clonotype was observed a few times. V usage is TRBV2 and J usage is TRBJ2-5; 8 positions agree with TRBD1. CDR3 length: 14 amino acids. Trimming took 7 bases from V and 5 from J; bases not matched to a gene: 9. Per the germline V gene, CDR1 is SNHLY and CDR2 is FYNNEI. The CDR3 protein is CASIFTGGLETQYF. CDR3 nucleotide sequence: TGTGCCAGCATTTTTACAGGGGGTCTGGAGACCCAGTACTTC.

This clonotype was detected only a few times. This chain uses TRBV10-3 with TRBJ1-4; a weak D match, TRBD1 (6 bases). The CDR3 spans 14 residues. The germline V gene has CDR1 ENHRY and CDR2 SYGVKD. Between the trimmed V and J ends, which lost 3 bases and 7 bases, there was a span of 12 bases. CDR3 in amino acids: CAISDEGVGEKLFF. The DNA of the CDR3 is TGTGCCATCAGTGATGAGGGGGTTGGTGAAAAACTGTTTTTT.

The V and J genes are TRBV6-2 or TRBV6-3 and TRBJ1-5; D is ambiguous. Germline CDR1 and CDR2: MNHEY and SVGEGT. CDR3 length equals 13 residues. V shed 6 bases and J shed 6 bases, with 12 bases lying between them. CDR3 loop: CASSFATSQPQHF. DNA for the CDR3: TGTGCCAGCAGCTTCGCAACCTCTCAGCCCCAGCATTTT.

As to this clonotype: A read error may account for a junction end that differs from germline. J is TRBJ2-1 and V is TRBV7-7; 9 bases fit TRBD2. Per the germline V gene, CDR1 is SSHAT and CDR2 is FNYEAQ (reference sequence). This CDR3 has 15 amino acids. The DNA of the CDR3 is TGTGCTAGCAGCCAGACTAGCGGCGTGAGCAATGAGCAGTTCTTC. This translates into CASSQTSGVSNEQFF.

Notes on this clonotype: A read error may account for a junction end that differs from germline. The J gene is TRBJ1-5, the V gene TRBV18, with no clear D. CDR3 length: 15 residues. The V gene's germline CDR1 is KGHSH and CDR2 LQKENI. CDR3 region: CAGSPPGNPDQPQHF. CDR3 nucleotide sequence: TGTGCCGGCTCACCACCGGGGAACCCCGATCAGCCCCAGCATTTT. Based on the CDR3 plus reference TRBV18 and TRBJ1-5, the full variable domain is NAGVMQNPRHLVRRRGQEARLRCSPMKGHSHVYWYRQLPEEGLKFMVYLQKENIIDESGMPKERFSAEFPKEGPSILRIQQVVRGDSAAYFCAGSPPGNPDQPQHFGDGTRLSIL.

The chain is built from TRBV6-2 or TRBV6-3 and TRBJ2-7, with 9 bases matching TRBD2. The CDR3 is 13 amino acids. CDR1 MNHEY and CDR2 SVGEGT come from the germline V gene. The ends lost 5 bases at V and 4 bases at J; junction bases unmatched: 3. The CDR3 loop is CASSRLAVYEQYF. The CDR3 bases are TGTGCCAGCAGTAGACTAGCGGTGTACGAGCAGTACTTC.

This chain links TRBV3-1 with TRBJ1-5, with a weak D call TRBD1 (6 bases). CDR1 LGHDT and CDR2 YNNKEL come from the germline V gene (reference sequence). The CDR3 has 16 residues. V was cut by 1 base and J by 7 bases, with 17 bases left in between. The CDR3 here is CASSQGLAGVGQPQHF. The CDR3 region has the DNA TGTGCCAGCAGCCAAGGGCTGGCAGGGGTGGGGCAGCCCCAGCATTTT.

This clonotype has only a few counts. The chain has TRBV10-3 and TRBJ1-1; D is ambiguous. V dropped 4 bases and J dropped 5 bases, with 8 bases sitting between them. The CDR3 is made up of 12 amino acids. CDR1 is ENHRY, CDR2 SYGVKD, per germline. In DNA form, the CDR3 reads TGTGCCATCAGTGCCGGGCGTACTGAAGCTTTCTTT. Translating it yields CAISAGRTEAFF.

This clonotype has a handful of counts. This chain connects TRBV20-1 to TRBJ2-7; D is unresolved. With 5 bases removed from V and 3 bases from J, the gap between germline ends came to 8 bases. The CDR3 has 11 amino acids. CDR1 and CDR2 from the germline V gene are DFQATT and SNEGSKA (reference sequence). As DNA, the CDR3 is TGCAGTGCTGCCCAACACTACGAGCAGTACTTC. It translates to CSAAQHYEQYF.

The chain combines TRBV25-1 with TRBJ2-1, with D perhaps TRBD1 (6 bases). The CDR3 is made up of 12 amino acids. Trimming left V 8 bases short and J 3 bases short, with 8 bases between. Germline V gene data show CDR1 as MGHDK and CDR2 as SYGVNS. The CDR3 DNA sequence: TGTGCCAGCCAGGGGAGCTACAATGAGCAGTTCTTC. This translates into CASQGSYNEQFF.

The chain carries TRBV29-1 and TRBJ1-1; TRBD1 aligns across 7 bases. The CDR3 is 13 amino acids. Per germline, CDR1 SQVTM and CDR2 ANQGSEA. V gave up 5 bases and J gave up 2 bases; unmatched junction bases: 5. This chain's CDR3 is CSVQRQGNTEAFF. The CDR3, as DNA: TGCAGCGTTCAGAGACAGGGAAACACTGAAGCTTTCTTT.

CDR3 sequence reads: CASSVVTSTTEAFF. Here the CDR3 DNA reads TGTGCCAGCAGCGTAGTAACTTCGACCACTGAAGCTTTCTTT. The chain is built from TRBV7-2 and TRBJ1-1; D is undetermined. CDR1 and CDR2 from the germline V gene are SGHTA and FQGNSA. Trimming left V 5 bases short and J 4 bases short, with 14 bases between. This CDR3 is built from 14 residues.

This chain uses TRBV9 with TRBJ2-1; 7 bases fit TRBD2. The V and J ends lost 0 bases and 3 bases, in that order; junction bases with no gene match: 3. CDR3 length equals 15 residues. Germline CDR1 and CDR2: SGDLS and YYNGEE. CDR3 loop: CASSVGTSVYNEQFF. CDR3 nucleotides: TGTGCCAGCAGCGTAGGAACTAGCGTCTACAATGAGCAGTTCTTC.